This TCR beta chain was observed in a study of blood T cell repertoires in COVID-19. As for the study in general: Both acute and convalescent COVID-19 samples were obtained from the United States, Italy and Spain.

The sample holds one count of this clone. The CDR3 consists of 10 residues. Germline values: CDR1 SQVTM, CDR2 ANQGSEA. Trimming at V came to 7 bases and at J to 6 bases, leaving 0 bases not matched to a gene. Original processing notes: The authors estimated nucleated cell counts from reference gene primer amplification. TCRdb's table, derived via immunoSEQ multiplex PCR, lists solely in-frame clones and lacks some. V, J and clone size are taken as reported in that table, and D and trimming were inferred from the DNA itself. Here the sample spans tens of thousands of clones, approximately 91% being singletons.

The chain carries TRBV29-1 and TRBJ2-1; 7 positions match TRBD2. This clonotype originated in a woman aged 70-85 years with active COVID-19. The sample taken for sequencing was peripheral blood. CDR3 in amino acids: CSGGGNEQFF. The CDR3 coding sequence is TGCAGCGGCGGGGGCAATGAGCAGTTCTTC.